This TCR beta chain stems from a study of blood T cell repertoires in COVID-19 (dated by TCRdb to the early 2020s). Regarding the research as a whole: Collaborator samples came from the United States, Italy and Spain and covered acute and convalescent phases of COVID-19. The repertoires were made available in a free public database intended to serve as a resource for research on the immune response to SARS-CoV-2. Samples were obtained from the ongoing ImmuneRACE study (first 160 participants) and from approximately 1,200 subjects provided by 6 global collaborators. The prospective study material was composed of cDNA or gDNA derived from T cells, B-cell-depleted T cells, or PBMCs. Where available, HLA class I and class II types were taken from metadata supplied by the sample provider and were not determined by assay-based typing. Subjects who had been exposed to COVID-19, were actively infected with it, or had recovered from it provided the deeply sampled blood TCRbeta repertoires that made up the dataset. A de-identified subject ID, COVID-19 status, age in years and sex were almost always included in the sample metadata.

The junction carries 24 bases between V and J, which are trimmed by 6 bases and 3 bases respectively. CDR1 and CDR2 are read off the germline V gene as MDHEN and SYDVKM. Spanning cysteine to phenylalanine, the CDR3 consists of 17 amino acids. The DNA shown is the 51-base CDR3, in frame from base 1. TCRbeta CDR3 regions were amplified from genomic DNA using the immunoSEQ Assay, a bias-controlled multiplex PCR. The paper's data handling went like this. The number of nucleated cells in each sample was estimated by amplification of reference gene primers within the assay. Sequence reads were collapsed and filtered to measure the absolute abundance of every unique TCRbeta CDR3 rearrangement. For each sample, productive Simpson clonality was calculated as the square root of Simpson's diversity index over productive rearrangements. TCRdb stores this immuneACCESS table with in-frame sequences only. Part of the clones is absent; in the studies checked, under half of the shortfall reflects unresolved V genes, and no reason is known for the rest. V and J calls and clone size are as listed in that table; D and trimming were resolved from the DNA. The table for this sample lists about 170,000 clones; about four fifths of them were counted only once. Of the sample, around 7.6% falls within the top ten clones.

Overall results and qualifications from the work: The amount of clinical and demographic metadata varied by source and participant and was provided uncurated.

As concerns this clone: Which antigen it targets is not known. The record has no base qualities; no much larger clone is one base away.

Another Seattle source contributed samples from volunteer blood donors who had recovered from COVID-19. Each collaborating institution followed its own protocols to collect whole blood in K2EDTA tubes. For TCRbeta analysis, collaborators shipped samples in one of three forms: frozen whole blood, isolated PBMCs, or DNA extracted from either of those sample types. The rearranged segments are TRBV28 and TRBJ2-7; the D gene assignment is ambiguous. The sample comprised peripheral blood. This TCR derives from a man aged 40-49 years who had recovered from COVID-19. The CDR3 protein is CASSHNLKEFGYYEQYF. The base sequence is TGTGCCAGCAGCCATAATTTGAAGGAGTTCGGTTACTACGAGCAGTACTTC. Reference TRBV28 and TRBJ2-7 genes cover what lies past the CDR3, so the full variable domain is DVKVTQSSRYLVKRTGEKVFLECVQDMDHENMFWYRQDPGLGLRLIYFSYDVKMKEKGDIPEGYSVSREKKERFSLILESASTNQTSMYLCASSHNLKEFGYYEQYFGPGTRLTVT.